One and the same sample provided the 28 T cell receptor beta chains below, sequenced in a study of glioma-infiltrating T cells. The iRepertoire nested amplicon-rescue multiplex PCR amplified TCR alpha and beta CDR3s from RNA. TCRdb reprocessed the multiplex PCR reads via MiXCR and lists one record per CDR3 protein. The sample carries under 200,000 distinct CDR3 sequences, around 40% recorded once. Sequencing input: glioma tissue, nonneoplastic brain tissue, or PBMCs (not recorded which). These receptors originate from a human donor with low-grade glioma or glioblastoma, undergoing nonglioma brain surgery, or in good health (not recorded which).

This clonotype was recorded at least ten times. V usage is TRBV7-8 and J usage is TRBJ2-1; 7 bases map to TRBD2. The CDR3 consists of 18 residues. The junction had 13 bases not matched to a gene; V was cut back by 1 base and J by 4 bases. Germline loops: CDR1 SGHVS, CDR2 FQNEAQ. The chain's CDR3 is CASSLDRGGLAVYNEQFF. For the CDR3, the DNA is TGTGCCAGCAGCTTAGATCGGGGTGGGCTAGCGGTTTACAATGAGCAGTTCTTC.

This clonotype has at least ten counts. The chain is built from TRBV28 and TRBJ1-1; no clear D. V was shortened by 3 bases and J by 2 bases, with 13 bases between the two germline ends. Germline assignment: CDR1 MDHEN and CDR2 SYDVKM. The CDR3 is 15 residues long. CDR3 bases: TGTGCCAGCAGTTTTTGGACCGGGGTTAACACTGAAGCTTTCTTT. As protein: CASSFWTGVNTEAFF.

The J gene is TRBJ2-3, the V gene TRBV7-3; TRBD2 might be the D (5 bases). Germline CDR1 reads SGHTA; CDR2 reads FQGTGA. This CDR3 contains 15 residues. Trimming shortened V by 5 bases and J by 5 bases, and 17 bases separated the two germline ends. This CDR3 is CASSGRSGRGDTQYF. The DNA for the CDR3 is TGTGCCAGCAGCGGTAGAAGCGGCCGTGGAGATACGCAGTATTTT.

This clonotype was observed at least ten times. V gene TRBV2 combines with J gene TRBJ2-1; D may be TRBD1 (5 bases). CDR3 size: 15 residues. With 5 bases removed from V and 4 bases from J, the gap between germline ends came to 15 bases. CDR1 and CDR2 (germline): SNHLY, FYNNEI. The CDR3 loop is CASSQSSRQYNEQFF. The CDR3 DNA sequence: TGTGCCAGCAGTCAATCCTCACGACAGTACAATGAGCAGTTCTTC.

Ten or more counts support this clonotype. The V and J genes are TRBV28 and TRBJ2-1; D possibly corresponds to TRBD1 (5 bases). The V end lost 4 bases, the J end lost 0 bases, and 7 bases lay between the germline ends. The CDR3 is made up of 14 amino acids. The germline gives CDR1 MDHEN, CDR2 SYDVKM. The CDR3 DNA reads TGTGCCAGCAGTTATAGGGGCTCCTACAATGAGCAGTTCTTC. This sequence encodes CASSYRGSYNEQFF.

The rearrangement joins TRBV20-1 to TRBJ2-3, with TRBD2 as a possible D gene (7 bases). The CDR3 extends over 15 amino acids. Germline lookup yields CDR1 DFQATT and CDR2 SNEGSKA (reference sequence). DNA for the CDR3: TGCACTGCCGACCAGGTCACCGCGGGGGCATATACGCAGTATTTT. Protein sequence: CTADQVTAGAYTQYF.

This clonotype was seen at least ten times. The chain is built from TRBV27 and TRBJ2-4; maybe TRBD1 (5 bases). V was shortened by 5 bases and J by 0 bases, with 11 bases between the two germline ends. The CDR3 consists of 15 residues. The germline CDR1 and CDR2 sequences are MNHEY and SMNVEV (reference sequence). CDR3 nucleotides: TGTGCCAGCAGTCAGGGTTCTCTAGCCAAAAACATTCAGTACTTC. Its protein product is CASSQGSLAKNIQYF.

The chain joins TRBV9 to TRBJ2-1; tentatively, D is TRBD1 (6 bases). Germline CDR1 is SGDLS and CDR2 is YYNGEE. The V end lost 5 bases, the J end lost 0 bases, and 12 bases lay between the germline ends. The CDR3 loop spans 15 amino acids. CDR3: CASSLQGSSYNEQFF. In nucleotides, the CDR3 is TGTGCCAGCAGTCTCCAGGGGTCCTCCTACAATGAGCAGTTCTTC.

This chain uses TRBV5-4 with TRBJ2-3; 13 bases are a match to TRBD2. V lost 5 bases and J lost 5; bases outside the gene matches: 5. The CDR3 length is 15 residues. Germline V CDR1 and CDR2: SGHNT, YYREEE (reference sequence). The chain's CDR3 is CASRAGLAGVDTQYF. CDR3 in DNA: TGTGCCAGCAGGGCTGGACTAGCGGGAGTAGATACGCAGTATTTT.

This clonotype came up a few times. V gene TRBV5-1 combines with J gene TRBJ2-7; tentatively, D is TRBD2 (6 bases). CDR3 length: 13 amino acids. V dropped 2 bases and J dropped 3 bases, with 9 bases sitting between them. The germline CDR1 and CDR2 sequences are SGHRS and YFSETQ. The CDR3 is CASSFSGSYEQYF. The DNA for the CDR3 is TGCGCCAGCAGCTTTAGCGGAAGCTACGAGCAGTACTTC.

This clonotype was seen many times. The chain uses TRBV6-1 and TRBJ2-3, with 9 bases aligning to TRBD2. The germline CDR1 and CDR2 sequences are MNHNS and SASEGT. There are 14 residues in the CDR3. V shed 6 bases and J 1 base; nucleotides not matched to a gene: 2. In DNA form, the CDR3 reads TGTGCCAGCAGCCAGCGGGAGGGCACAGATACGCAGTATTTT. Encoded protein: CASSQREGTDTQYF.

This clonotype came up many times. The rearrangement joins TRBV28 to TRBJ2-3; D call uncertain. The CDR3 has 13 amino acids. Trimming stripped 5 bases from V and 4 bases from J, with 10 bases between. CDR1 is MDHEN, CDR2 SYDVKM, per germline. CDR3 region: CASSGGRADTQYF. CDR3 in DNA: TGTGCCAGCAGTGGCGGAAGGGCAGATACGCAGTATTTT.

Many counts were recorded for this clonotype. The CDR3 sequence is CASSLGATGIGGYTF. DNA for the CDR3: TGTGCCAGCAGTTTAGGTGCCACCGGGATAGGTGGCTACACCTTC. V gene TRBV27 combines with J gene TRBJ1-2; D not resolved. V gave up 2 bases and J gave up 7 bases, with 17 bases separating them. The germline V gene has CDR1 MNHEY and CDR2 SMNVEV (reference sequence). The CDR3 extends over 15 amino acids.

The rearrangement joins TRBV20-1 to TRBJ1-5; D possibly corresponds to TRBD1 (5 bases). Germline V lookup: CDR1 DFQATT, CDR2 SNEGSKA (reference sequence). The CDR3 sequence is 14 residues long. CDR3 sequence: CIAIQGVSNQPQHF. CDR3 nucleotides: TGCATCGCTATTCAGGGAGTGAGCAATCAGCCCCAGCATTTT.

Comment on this clonotype: A single base separates this from a much larger clone, so it may be a read error. The J gene is TRBJ2-1, the V gene TRBV5-4; 12 positions match TRBD1. Unmatched junction bases numbered 5, after V lost 3 bases and J lost 7 bases. This CDR3 has 15 amino acids. Germline V CDR1 and CDR2: SGHNT, YYREEE (reference sequence). The CDR3 sequence is CASSSGQGAHNEQFF. The CDR3 bases are TGTGCCAGCAGCTCGGGACAGGGGGCCCATAATGAGCAGTTCTTC.

This clonotype appeared a few times. V is TRBV5-1 and J is TRBJ2-5; D is ambiguous. The CDR3 is 14 amino acids. In germline, CDR1 is SGHRS, CDR2 YFSETQ. V was trimmed by 1 base and J by 2 bases, leaving 9 bases between them. CDR3 DNA: TGCGCCAGCAGCTTGACGGCTAAACAAGAGACCCAGTACTTC. Its protein product is CASSLTAKQETQYF. Filled out from reference TRBV5-1 and TRBJ2-5, the complete variable domain reads KAGVTQTPRYLIKTRGQQVTLSCSPISGHRSVSWYQQTPGQGLQFLFEYFSETQRNKGNFPGRFSGRQFSNSRSEMNVSTLELGDSALYLCASSLTAKQETQYFGPGTRLLVL.

This chain uses TRBV6-5 with TRBJ2-5, with D perhaps TRBD1 or TRBD2 (5 bases each). V lost 6 bases to trimming and J lost 13 bases, with 15 bases between them. Germline V gene data show CDR1 as MNHEY and CDR2 as SVGAGI. The CDR3 extends over 11 amino acids. In nucleotides, the CDR3 is TGTGCCAGCAGAGAAGGGGAGAACCGGTACTTC. Amino acids: CASREGENRYF.

This clonotype has only a few counts. This rearrangement joins TRBV2 to TRBJ2-5; a weak D match, TRBD1 (6 bases). CDR1 SNHLY and CDR2 FYNNEI come from the germline V gene. Trimming removed 6 bases from V and 4 bases from J, with 12 bases in between. The CDR3 has 13 amino acids. The DNA for the CDR3 is TGTGCCAGCAGAACGGACAGTATAGAGACCCAGTACTTC. Protein: CASRTDSIETQYF.

This clonotype has a count of ten or more. V usage is TRBV6-1 and J usage is TRBJ2-1, with TRBD1 identical over 11 bases. Germline trimming cut 4 bases from V and 6 bases from J; bases unmatched to any gene: 2. The germline gives CDR1 MNHNS, CDR2 SASEGT. The CDR3 has 14 residues. CDR3 DNA: TGTGCCAGCAGTGCGGGACAGGGGGTCAATGAGCAGTTCTTC. The encoded protein is CASSAGQGVNEQFF.

The chain uses TRBV7-9 and TRBJ2-5, with TRBD1 matching over 8 bases. Germline-derived CDR1 and CDR2 are SEHNR and FQNEAQ (reference sequence). The CDR3 consists of 13 residues. The trim removed 5 bases at V and 5 bases at J, leaving 4 bases unmatched. CDR3 sequence: CASSRTGMETQYF. The CDR3 DNA is TGTGCCAGCAGCCGGACAGGGATGGAGACCCAGTACTTC.

Worth noting for this clonotype: A much larger clone differs by one base, so this may be a read error. V is TRBV28 and J is TRBJ2-3, with D perhaps matching TRBD1 (6 bases). Trimming stripped 6 bases from V and 11 bases from J, with 18 bases between. Germline CDR1 MDHEN, CDR2 SYDVKM. The length of the CDR3 is 13 residues. CDR3 loop: CASSSVQGMRQYF. The CDR3 nucleotides are TGTGCCAGCAGCTCGGTACAGGGAATGAGGCAGTATTTT.

This clonotype was observed at least ten times. V is TRBV20-1 and J is TRBJ2-1, with 8 bases matching TRBD1. CDR1 is DFQATT, CDR2 SNEGSKA, per germline (reference sequence). V lost 3 bases and J lost 15; bases outside the gene matches: 7. The CDR3 has 11 amino acids. CDR3 protein: CSASWQGALFF. DNA of the CDR3: TGCAGTGCTAGTTGGCAGGGGGCTCTGTTCTTC.

Concerning this clonotype: A much larger clone differs from this one at a single base, so this may be a read error. The chain has TRBV20-1 and TRBJ2-1; D remains unclear. Germline CDR1 reads DFQATT; CDR2 reads SNEGSKA (reference sequence). CDR3 length: 14 amino acids. V was cut by 3 bases and J by 4 bases, with 13 bases left in between. The DNA of the CDR3 is TGCAGTGCTAGTTCCTTGGAGATATACAATGAGCAGTTCTTC. Amino acids: CSASSLEIYNEQFF.

This clonotype was recorded many times. The chain couples TRBV20-1 to TRBJ2-5; no reliable D call. CDR3 length equals 15 residues. Trimming shortened V by 3 bases and J by 4 bases, and 18 bases separated the two germline ends. CDR1 and CDR2 (germline): DFQATT, SNEGSKA (reference sequence). CDR3 in amino acids: CSASQPGPSGETQYF. In DNA form, the CDR3 reads TGCAGTGCTAGCCAGCCAGGACCATCGGGAGAGACCCAGTACTTC.

A note on this clonotype: One end of the junction is discordant with germline, which a read error may explain. The rearrangement joins TRBV6-2 or TRBV6-3 to TRBJ2-1, with 9 bases that match TRBD2. Germline V gene lookup returns CDR1 MNHEY and CDR2 SVGEGT. The length of the CDR3 is 15 residues. CDR3 sequence (DNA): TGTGCTAGCAGTTACCTAGCGGGAAACGACAATGAGCAGTTCTTC. Amino acid sequence: CASSYLAGNDNEQFF.

As to this clonotype: This may arise from a read error, as a much more abundant clone is one base away. The V call is TRBV28, the J call TRBJ2-7; D not certain. V lost 8 bases and J lost 7, with 24 bases in between. The CDR3 has 15 amino acids. Germline loops: CDR1 MDHEN, CDR2 SYDVKM. The CDR3 nucleotides are TGTGCCAGCCCACCCTCAGAGCTACTTTGCTCGGAGCAGTACTTC. Protein sequence: CASPPSELLCSEQYF.

The chain joins TRBV3-1 to TRBJ1-3; possible D gene TRBD1, 5 bases. From germline, CDR1 is LGHDT and CDR2 YNNKEL (reference sequence). The CDR3 length is 17 residues. Trimming pared 6 bases from V and 0 bases from J, leaving 18 bases between. The CDR3 nucleotides read TGTGCCAGCAGAGGGGACGCAACCACCTCCTCTGGAAACACCATATATTTT. Translating it yields CASRGDATTSSGNTIYF.

The CDR3 DNA reads as TGTGCCAGCAGCACCGGGACCTTCAATCAGCCCCAGCATTTT. It codes for CASSTGTFNQPQHF. The gene calls are TRBV5-6 and TRBJ1-5, with a weak D call TRBD1 (5 bases). CDR1 SGHDT and CDR2 YYEEEE come from the germline V gene. Trimming removed 4 bases from V and 3 bases from J, with 11 bases in between. The CDR3 is 14 residues long.